The sequence of this T cell receptor beta chain was determined in a study of cytotoxic CD8 clonotypes in ibrutinib-treated CLL. About the research overall: Averaging across samples gave roughly 260,000 productive templates and approximately 92,000 productive rearrangements.

V shed 4 bases, J shed 6 bases, and the junction held 5 bases outside the gene matches. CDR3 size: 15 residues. Germline loops: CDR1 MNHEY, CDR2 SMNVEV (reference sequence). Method: immunoSEQ multiplex PCR; TCRdb's copy keeps in-frame clones and lacks some. The table shows some 58,000 clones, with approximately 71% occurring only once. The genes are TRBV27 and TRBJ2-5; 13 bases line up with TRBD2. The sample was PBMCs, taken after 12 months of ibrutinib treatment. The clonotype comes from a human donor with chronic lymphocytic leukemia. CDR3 amino acids: CASSSRTSGSKTQYF. The CDR3, as DNA: TGTGCCAGCAGTTCTCGGACTAGCGGGAGTAAGACCCAGTACTTC.